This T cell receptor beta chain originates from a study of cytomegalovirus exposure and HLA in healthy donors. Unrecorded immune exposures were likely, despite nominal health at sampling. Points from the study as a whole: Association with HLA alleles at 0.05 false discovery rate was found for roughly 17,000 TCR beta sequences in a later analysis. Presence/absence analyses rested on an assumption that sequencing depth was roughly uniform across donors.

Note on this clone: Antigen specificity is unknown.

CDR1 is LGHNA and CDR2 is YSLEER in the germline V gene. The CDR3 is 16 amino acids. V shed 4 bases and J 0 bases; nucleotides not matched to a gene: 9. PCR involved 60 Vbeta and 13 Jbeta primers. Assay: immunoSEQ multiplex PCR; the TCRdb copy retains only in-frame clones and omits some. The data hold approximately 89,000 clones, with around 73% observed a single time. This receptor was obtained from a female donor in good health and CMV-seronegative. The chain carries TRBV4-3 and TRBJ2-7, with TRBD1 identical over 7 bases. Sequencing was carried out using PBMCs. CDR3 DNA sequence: TGCGCCAGCAGCCCCCTACCGGGACAGAGCTCCTACGAGCAGTACTTC. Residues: CASSPLPGQSSYEQYF.